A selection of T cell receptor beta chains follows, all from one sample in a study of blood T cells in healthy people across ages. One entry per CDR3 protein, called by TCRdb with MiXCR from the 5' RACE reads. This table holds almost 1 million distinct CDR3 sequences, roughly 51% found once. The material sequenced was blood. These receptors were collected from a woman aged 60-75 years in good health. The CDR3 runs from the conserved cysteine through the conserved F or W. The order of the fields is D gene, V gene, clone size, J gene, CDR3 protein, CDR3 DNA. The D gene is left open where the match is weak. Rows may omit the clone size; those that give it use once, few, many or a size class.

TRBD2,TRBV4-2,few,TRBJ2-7,CASSPSGREGSYEQYF,TGTGCCAGCAGCCCATCGGGGCGGGAGGGTTCCTACGAGCAGTACTTC
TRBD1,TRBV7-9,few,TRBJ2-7,CAGDRDLREQYF,TGTGCCGGGGACAGGGACCTTAGGGAGCAGTACTTC
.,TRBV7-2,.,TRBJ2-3,CASSLSIRYTDTQYF,TGTGCCAGCAGCTTATCGATCAGATACACAGATACGCAGTATTTT
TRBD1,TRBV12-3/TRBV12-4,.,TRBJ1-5,CASSWRQGNQSQHF,TGTGCCAGCAGTTGGAGACAGGGGAATCAGTCCCAGCATTTT
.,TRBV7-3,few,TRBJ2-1,CASSPRGEMNNEQFF,TGTGCCAGCAGCCCCAGGGGGGAGATGAACAATGAGCAGTTCTTC
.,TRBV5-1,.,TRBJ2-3,CASSLSLGADTQYF,TGCGCCAGCAGCTTGTCCTTGGGGGCAGATACGCAGTATTTT
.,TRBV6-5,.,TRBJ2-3,CASRGRSTDTQYF,TGTGCCAGTAGGGGTCGAAGCACAGATACGCAGTATTTT
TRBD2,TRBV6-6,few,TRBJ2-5,CASSYSMAGVGETQYF,TGTGCCAGCAGTTACTCTATGGCGGGAGTGGGGGAGACCCAGTACTTC
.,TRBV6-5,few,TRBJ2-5,CASSYSNRAAHGTQYF,TGTGCCAGCAGTTACTCGAACAGGGCCGCACACGGGACCCAGTACTTC
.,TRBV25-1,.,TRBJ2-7,CASSDGPLGYYEQYF,TGTGCCAGCAGCGACGGGCCGCTGGGGTACTACGAGCAGTACTTC
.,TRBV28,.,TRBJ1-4,CASSKVVQKEKLFF,TGTGCCAGCAGTAAGGTTGTTCAGAAGGAAAAACTGTTTTTT
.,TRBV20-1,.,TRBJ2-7,CSATVGPRYEQYF,TGCAGTGCGACCGTGGGACCGCGCTACGAGCAGTACTTC
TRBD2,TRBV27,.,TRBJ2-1,CASSPTIAGVEGNGQFF,TGTGCCAGCAGTCCAACCATAGCGGGAGTGGAGGGGAATGGGCAGTTCTTC
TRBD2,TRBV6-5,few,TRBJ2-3,CASSRTSGGSTDTQYF,TGTGCCAGCAGTAGGACTAGCGGGGGTAGCACAGATACGCAGTATTTT
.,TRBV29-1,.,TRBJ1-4,CSARSANEKLFF,TGCAGCGCGAGGAGTGCTAATGAAAAACTGTTTTTT
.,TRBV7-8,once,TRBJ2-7,CASSLAPLGYEQYF,TGTGCCAGCAGCTTAGCCCCCCTGGGTTACGAGCAGTACTTC
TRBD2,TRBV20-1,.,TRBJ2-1,CSASGTSGRTYNEQFF,TGCAGTGCGTCCGGGACTAGCGGGAGGACTTACAATGAGCAGTTCTTC
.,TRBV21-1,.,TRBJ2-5,CASSLRRDSQETQYF,TGTGCCAGCAGCCTAAGAAGGGACAGCCAAGAGACCCAGTACTTC
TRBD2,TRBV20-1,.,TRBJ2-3,CSARRLAGDLTDTQYF,TGCAGTGCTAGGAGACTAGCGGGAGACCTCACGGATACGCAGTATTTT
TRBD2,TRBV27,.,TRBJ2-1,CASSLDISGSTHKEQFF,TGTGCCAGCAGTTTAGACATTAGCGGGAGCACCCACAAGGAGCAGTTCTTC
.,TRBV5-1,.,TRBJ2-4,CASSQAQGLENIQYF,TGCGCCAGCAGCCAAGCACAGGGCCTCGAAAACATTCAGTACTTC
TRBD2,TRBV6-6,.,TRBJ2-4,CASSYSLASGKDIQYF,TGTGCCAGCAGTTACTCGTTGGCTAGCGGGAAGGACATTCAGTACTTC
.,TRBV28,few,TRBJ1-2,CASRKQGTHGYTF,TGTGCCAGCAGAAAACAGGGAACCCATGGCTACACCTTC
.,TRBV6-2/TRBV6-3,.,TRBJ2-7,CASNEGFGEQYF,TGTGCCAGCAATGAGGGGTTCGGCGAGCAGTACTTC
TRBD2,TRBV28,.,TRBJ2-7,CASSLKGLARPYEQYF,TGTGCCAGCAGTTTAAAGGGACTAGCTAGACCCTACGAGCAGTACTTC
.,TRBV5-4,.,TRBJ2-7,CASSWGGGSSSYEQYF,TGTGCCAGCAGCTGGGGGGGCGGGAGTTCCTCCTACGAGCAGTACTTC
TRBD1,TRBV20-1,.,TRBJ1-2,CSAIPTGPGYGYTF,TGCAGTGCCATACCGACAGGGCCGGGATATGGCTACACCTTC
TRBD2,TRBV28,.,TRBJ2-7,CASSLDNSGRMQYF,TGTGCCAGCAGTTTAGATAATAGCGGGAGAATGCAGTACTTC
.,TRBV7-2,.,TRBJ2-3,CASSRTARGPYTQYF,TGTGCCAGCAGCCGGACAGCGAGAGGGCCCTATACGCAGTATTTT
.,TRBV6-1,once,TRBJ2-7,CASRAPKGDEQYF,TGTGCCAGCAGGGCCCCCAAGGGCGACGAGCAGTACTTC
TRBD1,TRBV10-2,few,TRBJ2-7,CASSEDGTGAYEQYF,TGCGCCAGCAGTGAGGATGGGACAGGCGCCTACGAGCAGTACTTC
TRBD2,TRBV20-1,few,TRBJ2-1,CSAGGRSSPHSEQFF,TGCAGTGCGGGGGGGAGGAGCTCCCCCCACAGTGAGCAGTTCTTC
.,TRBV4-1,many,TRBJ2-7,CASSQEGGVYEQYF,TGCGCCAGCAGCCAAGAAGGGGGTGTGTACGAGCAGTACTTC
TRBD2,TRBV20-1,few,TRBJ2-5,CSARRGTAGLAGGETQYF,TGCAGTGCTAGGAGAGGGACTGCGGGACTAGCGGGAGGGGAGACCCAGTACTTC
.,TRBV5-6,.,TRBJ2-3,CASSWGYRTTDTQYF,TGTGCCAGCAGCTGGGGATACAGGACGACAGATACGCAGTATTTT
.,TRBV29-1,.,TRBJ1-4,CSVVGGSFGEKLFF,TGCAGCGTTGTCGGTGGGTCTTTCGGGGAAAAACTGTTTTTT
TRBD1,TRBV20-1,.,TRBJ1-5,CSARVIQGARNQPQHF,TGCAGTGCTAGAGTTATACAGGGGGCTCGCAATCAGCCCCAGCATTTT
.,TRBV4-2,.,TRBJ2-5,CASSQVGWSGDEQYF,TGTGCCAGCAGCCAAGTCGGATGGTCCGGGGATGAGCAGTACTTC
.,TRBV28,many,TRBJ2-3,CASMEVGGGTDTQYF,TGTGCCAGCATGGAGGTCGGTGGCGGGACAGATACGCAGTATTTT
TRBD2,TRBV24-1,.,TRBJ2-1,CATRPSSGALYGEQFF,TGTGCCACCCGACCGAGTAGCGGGGCTCTATATGGTGAGCAGTTCTTC
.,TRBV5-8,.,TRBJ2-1,CASSLAINEQFF,TGTGCCAGCAGCTTGGCTATTAATGAGCAGTTCTTC
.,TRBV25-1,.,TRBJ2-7,CASISGPTGYEQYF,TGTGCCAGCATATCCGGACCCACGGGGTACGAGCAGTACTTC
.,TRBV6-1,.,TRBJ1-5,CASYSGIGAQHF,TGTGCCAGCTATTCCGGGATCGGGGCCCAGCATTTT
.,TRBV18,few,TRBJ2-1,CASSPLTARGYNEQFF,TGTGCCAGCTCACCACTGACAGCGAGGGGGTACAATGAGCAGTTCTTC
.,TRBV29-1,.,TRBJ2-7,CSVALLYPYNEQYF,TGCAGCGTCGCCCTCCTGTATCCCTACAATGAGCAGTACTTC
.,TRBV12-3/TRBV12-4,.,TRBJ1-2,CASSLEGVGTVWYGYTF,TGTGCCAGCAGTTTAGAAGGGGTGGGAACAGTTTGGTATGGCTACACCTTC
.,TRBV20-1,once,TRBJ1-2,CSAVDAGGYTF,TGCAGTGCAGTGGACGCGGGCGGCTACACCTTC
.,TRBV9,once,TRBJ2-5,CASSRFQETQYF,TGTGCCAGCAGCAGATTCCAAGAGACCCAGTACTTC
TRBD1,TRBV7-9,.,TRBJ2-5,CASSSEWVTGEEQYF,TGTGCCAGCAGCTCAGAATGGGTTACAGGGGAAGAGCAGTACTTC
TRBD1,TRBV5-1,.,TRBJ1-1,CASSLEAGGFPEAFF,TGCGCCAGCAGCTTGGAGGCAGGGGGCTTTCCTGAAGCTTTCTTT
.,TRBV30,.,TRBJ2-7,CAWSVSGYEQYF,TGTGCCTGGAGTGTTTCAGGGTACGAGCAGTACTTC
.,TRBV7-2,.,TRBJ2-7,CASSLMLMSGSRSYEQYF,TGTGCCAGCAGCTTAATGCTTATGAGCGGGTCCAGATCCTACGAGCAGTACTTC
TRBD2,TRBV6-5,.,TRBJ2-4,CASGSWTSGLSKNIQYF,TGTGCCAGCGGTTCCTGGACTAGCGGGCTCTCCAAAAACATTCAGTACTTC
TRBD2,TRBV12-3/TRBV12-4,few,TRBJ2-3,CASSLRGAGGTDTQYF,TGTGCCAGCAGTTTGCGGGGGGCGGGGGGCACAGATACGCAGTATTTT